The clone carrying this T cell receptor beta chain was seen a handful of times. Its antigen is unknown. The use of a sample-barcoded 5' primer and a J-beta primer mix characterized a second PCR of about 7 to 12 cycles. Each cDNA molecule was tagged by a template-switch adaptor that had 12 random nucleotides. Via MiXCR, TCRdb re-called the 5' RACE reads, giving one row per CDR3 protein. The profile shows 730,000 or so distinct CDR3 sequences, roughly 41% of them singletons. This record belongs to a study of blood T cells in healthy people across ages. Regarding the study as a whole: Naive CD4+ cells and diversity were both higher in long-lived donors than in aged donors.

Ten milliliters of peripheral blood were drawn from each donor into EDTA-treated tubes. The CDR3 runs to 16 residues. Germline V gives CDR1 KGHSH, CDR2 LQKENI. The junction had 12 bases not matched to a gene; V was cut back by 0 bases and J by 9 bases. The sequenced material came from blood. This receptor was identified in a woman aged 60 to 75 in good health. The chain recombines TRBV18 with TRBJ2-7; 9 bases line up with TRBD1. The CDR3 bases are TGTGCCAGCTCACCACCCGGAACAGGGGGCGAACGAGGGCAGTACTTC. Protein sequence: CASSPPGTGGERGQYF.